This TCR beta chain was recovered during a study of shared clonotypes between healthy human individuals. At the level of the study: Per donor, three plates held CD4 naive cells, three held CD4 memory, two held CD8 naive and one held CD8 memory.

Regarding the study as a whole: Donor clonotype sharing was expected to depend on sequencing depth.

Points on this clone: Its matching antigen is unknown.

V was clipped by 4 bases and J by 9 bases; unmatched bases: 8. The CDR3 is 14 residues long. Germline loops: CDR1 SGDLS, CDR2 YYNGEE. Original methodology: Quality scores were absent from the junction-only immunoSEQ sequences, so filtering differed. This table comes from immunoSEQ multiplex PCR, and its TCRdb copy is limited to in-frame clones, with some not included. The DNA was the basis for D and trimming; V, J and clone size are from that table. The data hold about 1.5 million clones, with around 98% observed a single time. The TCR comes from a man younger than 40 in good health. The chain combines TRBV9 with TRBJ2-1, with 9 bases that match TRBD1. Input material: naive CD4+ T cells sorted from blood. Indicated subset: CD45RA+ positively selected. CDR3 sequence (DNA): TGTGCCAGCAGCCTACGAACAGGGGGCGGTGAGCAGTTCTTC. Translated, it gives CASSLRTGGGEQFF. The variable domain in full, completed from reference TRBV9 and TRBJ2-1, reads DSGVTQTPKHLITATGQRVTLRCSPRSGDLSVYWYQQSLDQGLQFLIQYYNGEERAKGNILERFSAQQFPDLHSELNLSSLELGDSALYFCASSLRTGGGEQFFGPGTRLTVL.